The 3 T cell receptor beta chains below come from one sample, sequenced in a study of response to subunit inactivated influenza vaccine. TCRdb re-analysed the RT-PCR reads in MiXCR, keeping a single row per CDR3 protein. In the table there are more than 450,000 distinct CDR3 sequences, about 7.6% of which are singletons. Material: PBMCs from blood, obtained about 24 months after vaccination. These receptors were taken from a man between 50 and 69 years old who received an inactivated influenza vaccine.

This clonotype was counted ten times or more. The chain links TRBV5-1 to TRBJ2-3; 7 positions match TRBD1. The junction had 8 bases not matched to a gene; V was cut back by 4 bases and J by 0 bases. Germline V gene lookup returns CDR1 SGHRS and CDR2 YFSETQ. The CDR3 extends over 16 amino acids. The CDR3, as DNA: TGCGCCAGCAGCGTCCAGGGGGTTGAAAGCACAGATACGCAGTATTTT. As protein: CASSVQGVESTDTQYF.

The table lists this clonotype with a few counts. V and J are TRBV27 and TRBJ2-1; 8 bases agree with TRBD2. This CDR3 has 15 amino acids. After removal of 5 bases from V and 3 bases from J, the junction contained 6 bases not matched to a gene. In germline, CDR1 is MNHEY, CDR2 SMNVEV (reference sequence). The CDR3 sequence is CASSPSGGFYNEQFF. The CDR3 DNA reads TGTGCCAGCAGTCCGAGCGGGGGCTTCTACAATGAGCAGTTCTTC.

The V and J genes are TRBV5-1 and TRBJ1-3, with a weak D call TRBD1 (6 bases). The CDR3 totals 18 residues. Trimming took 2 bases from V and 0 from J, leaving 18 bases between them. CDR1 is SGHRS, CDR2 YFSETQ, per germline. CDR3 region: CASSFSPGQLSSGNTIYF. CDR3 nucleotide sequence: TGCGCCAGCAGCTTCTCGCCGGGACAATTAAGCTCTGGAAACACCATATATTTT. Supplemented by reference TRBV5-1 and TRBJ1-3, the full variable domain reads KAGVTQTPRYLIKTRGQQVTLSCSPISGHRSVSWYQQTPGQGLQFLFEYFSETQRNKGNFPGRFSGRQFSNSRSEMNVSTLELGDSALYLCASSFSPGQLSSGNTIYFGEGSWLTVV.